The 27 T cell receptor beta chains listed next were all sequenced from one sample in a study of cytomegalovirus exposure and HLA in healthy donors. TCRdb's table, derived via immunoSEQ multiplex PCR, lists solely in-frame clones and lacks some. The sample contains roughly 70,000 clones, approximately 80% of which appear only once. The sequencing input was PBMCs. These receptors were taken from a man aged 25 to 40 in good health and CMV-seronegative.

This chain joins TRBV28 and TRBJ2-7; TRBD2 aligns across 9 bases. Trimming cost V 2 bases and J 2 bases; bases outside gene matches: 7. Germline V lookup: CDR1 MDHEN, CDR2 SYDVKM. The CDR3 is made up of 16 amino acids. The CDR3 loop is CASSLIGPSGAYEQYV. As DNA, the CDR3 is TGTGCCAGCAGTTTAATCGGGCCTAGCGGGGCCTACGAGCAGTACGTC.

The chain recombines TRBV10-3 with TRBJ1-2; 9 bases match TRBD1. Germline-derived CDR1 and CDR2 are ENHRY and SYGVKD. Losses at the gene ends were 4 bases for V and 0 bases for J; bases not matched to a gene: 6. This CDR3 contains 16 residues. CDR3 amino acids: CAISAGTGPSNYGYTF. The CDR3 DNA follows: TGTGCCATCAGTGCAGGGACAGGGCCATCTAACTATGGCTACACCTTC.

The CDR3 sequence: CASSQDGGSGETQYF. CDR3 nucleotides: TGCGCCAGCAGCCAAGATGGGGGCAGTGGGGAGACCCAGTACTTC. The chain is built from TRBV4-3 and TRBJ2-5; perhaps TRBD1 as D (6 bases). V gave up 0 bases and J gave up 5 bases, with 13 bases separating them. CDR3 length equals 15 residues. The V gene's germline CDR1 is LGHNA and CDR2 YSLEER.

This clone was observed once. V and J are TRBV19 and TRBJ1-1; 7 bases match TRBD1. Per the germline V gene, CDR1 is LNHDA and CDR2 is SQIVND (reference sequence). V was clipped by 5 bases and J by 2 bases; unmatched bases: 8. The CDR3 length is 15 residues. CDR3 nucleotide sequence: TGTGCCAGTAGTCCCTTGGGGACAGTTAACACTGAAGCTTTCTTT. It encodes CASSPLGTVNTEAFF.

The rearrangement links TRBV28 to TRBJ2-1; the match to TRBD2 covers 9 bases. The junction had 18 bases not matched to a gene; V was cut back by 4 bases and J by 8 bases. Germline assignment: CDR1 MDHEN and CDR2 SYDVKM. The CDR3 runs to 18 residues. This CDR3 reads CASSSGPDAGGPMDEQFF. CDR3 coding DNA: TGTGCCAGCAGTTCCGGTCCCGACGCGGGGGGGCCGATGGATGAGCAGTTCTTC.

The gene calls are TRBV11-2 and TRBJ1-1, with unresolved D. CDR3 length: 13 residues. The ends were cut back, 1 base at V and 0 bases at J, with 3 bases in the middle. Looked up from germline, CDR1 is SGHAT and CDR2 is FQNNGV. The CDR3 sequence: CASSLVMNTEAFF. The DNA of the CDR3 is TGTGCCAGCAGCTTAGTAATGAACACTGAAGCTTTCTTT.

The chain recombines TRBV9 with TRBJ2-5; D is uncertain. Trimming removed 4 bases from V and 5 bases from J, with 15 bases in between. Germline values: CDR1 SGDLS, CDR2 YYNGEE. The CDR3 loop spans 14 amino acids. The CDR3 nucleotides are TGTGCCAGCAGCCCCCACCTAGGATCCGAGACCCAGTACTTC. It is translated as CASSPHLGSETQYF.

The V call is TRBV6-5, the J call TRBJ2-1; 9 bases are a match to TRBD2. The length of the CDR3 is 15 residues. The junction had 12 bases not matched to a gene; V was cut back by 6 bases and J by 9 bases. Germline CDR1 and CDR2: MNHEY and SVGAGI. CDR3: CASRTSGGRGGEQFF. As DNA, the CDR3 is TGTGCCAGCAGGACGAGCGGGGGGAGGGGCGGTGAGCAGTTCTTC.

The gene calls are TRBV5-6 and TRBJ1-2, with TRBD1 matching over 7 bases. The CDR3 has 13 residues. The germline gives CDR1 SGHDT, CDR2 YYEEEE. Unmatched junction bases numbered 4, after V lost 2 bases and J lost 6 bases. CDR3 sequence: CASSFRGRDGYTF. The CDR3 DNA is TGTGCCAGCAGCTTTAGGGGGCGCGATGGCTACACCTTC.

This clone was observed a single time. This chain links TRBV7-8 with TRBJ2-7, with D maybe TRBD1 (5 bases). V lost 1 base, J lost 6 bases, and 13 bases lay in between. Germline lookup yields CDR1 SGHVS and CDR2 FQNEAQ. CDR3 length: 14 amino acids. CDR3 amino acids: CASSLGGFGAEQYF. CDR3 coding DNA: TGTGCCAGCAGCTTAGGGGGATTTGGGGCCGAGCAGTACTTC.

The chain joins TRBV29-1 to TRBJ2-5; D is perhaps TRBD1 (6 bases). There are 14 residues in the CDR3. V gave up 4 bases and J gave up 6 bases, with 18 bases separating them. Per the germline V gene, CDR1 is SQVTM and CDR2 is ANQGSEA. CDR3 coding DNA: TGCAGCGTTGCGGGGCAGGGGTCAAGAAAGACCCAGTACTTC. Protein: CSVAGQGSRKTQYF.

This sequence joins TRBV9 and TRBJ1-5; a weak D match, TRBD1 (6 bases). The CDR3 consists of 15 residues. CDR1 and CDR2 from the germline V gene are SGDLS and YYNGEE. Trimming stripped 4 bases from V and 0 bases from J, with 11 bases between. DNA for the CDR3: TGTGCCAGCAGCTCAGGACAGTTTAGCAATCAGCCCCAGCATTTT. Amino acids: CASSSGQFSNQPQHF.

The chain carries TRBV28 and TRBJ2-1; D ambiguous. Trimming cost V 5 bases and J 0 bases, with 14 bases left between them. Germline V gives CDR1 MDHEN, CDR2 SYDVKM. This CDR3 is 16 amino acids long. The CDR3 nucleotides read TGTGCCAGCAGTCCACTATTCCGGAGCTCCTACAATGAGCAGTTCTTC. Its translation is CASSPLFRSSYNEQFF.

The chain has TRBV7-8 and TRBJ1-2; D perhaps matches TRBD1 (6 bases). Trimming removed 5 bases at V and 2 bases at J, with 12 bases between. The CDR3 has 14 residues. The germline V gene encodes CDR1 SGHVS and CDR2 FQNEAQ. Here the CDR3 reads CASSPRQENYGYTF. Here the CDR3 DNA reads TGTGCCAGCAGCCCCCGACAGGAAAACTATGGCTACACCTTC.

The chain carries TRBV10-3 and TRBJ1-6; D not resolved. V lost 4 bases to trimming and J lost 8 bases, with 21 bases between them. There are 17 residues in the CDR3. Germline V gives CDR1 ENHRY, CDR2 SYGVKD. This chain's CDR3 is CAISAASTGRTHSPLHF. The CDR3 nucleotides are TGTGCCATCAGTGCTGCCTCTACGGGGAGGACCCATTCACCCCTCCACTTT.

The chain uses TRBV5-1 and TRBJ2-1; 8 positions agree with TRBD1. The CDR3 has 16 amino acids. CDR1 is SGHRS and CDR2 is YFSETQ in the germline V gene. Trimming cost V 0 bases and J 8 bases; bases outside gene matches: 10. CDR3 sequence: CASSLADRGINDEQFF. The CDR3 nucleotides are TGCGCCAGCAGCTTGGCTGACAGGGGTATTAACGATGAGCAGTTCTTC. Using reference TRBV5-1 and TRBJ2-1 for the parts outside the CDR3, the full variable domain is KAGVTQTPRYLIKTRGQQVTLSCSPISGHRSVSWYQQTPGQGLQFLFEYFSETQRNKGNFPGRFSGRQFSNSRSEMNVSTLELGDSALYLCASSLADRGINDEQFFGPGTRLTVL.

The chain combines TRBV5-4 with TRBJ1-6; TRBD1 aligns across 7 bases. The CDR3 contains 17 residues. V gave up 0 bases and J gave up 7 bases; unmatched junction bases: 10. Germline CDR1 reads SGHNT; CDR2 reads YYREEE (reference sequence). CDR3 nucleotides: TGTGCCAGCAGCTTGGAGTCAGGGGGTTTCGGAAATTCACCCCTCCACTTT. It encodes CASSLESGGFGNSPLHF.

The chain couples TRBV6-5 to TRBJ2-7; D unclear. This CDR3 has 11 amino acids. Germline V CDR1 and CDR2: MNHEY, SVGAGI. V gave up 6 bases and J gave up 3 bases, with 6 bases separating them. CDR3 residues: CASRSNYEQYV. In DNA form, the CDR3 reads TGTGCCAGCAGGTCCAACTACGAGCAGTACGTC.

V and J are TRBV5-8 and TRBJ1-4; 11 bases fit TRBD1. The CDR3 is made up of 16 amino acids. V dropped 4 bases and J dropped 6; count of bases not matched to a gene: 8. Looked up from germline, CDR1 is SGHTS and CDR2 is YDEGEE. CDR3 bases: TGTGCCAGCAGCCAGAACCCGGGACAGGGGGATGAAAAACTGTTTTTT. Residues: CASSQNPGQGDEKLFF.

The rearrangement links TRBV28 to TRBJ2-1; 14 bases agree with TRBD2. The CDR3 covers 18 residues. The germline CDR1 and CDR2 sequences are MDHEN and SYDVKM. J was trimmed by 6 bases and V by 3 bases; bases with no gene match: 10. The CDR3 reads CASSFSWGLAGDFNEQFF. The CDR3 DNA follows: TGTGCCAGCAGTTTTTCTTGGGGACTAGCGGGAGATTTCAATGAGCAGTTCTTC.

This clone is medium-sized in the sample. This chain uses TRBV7-9 with TRBJ1-1; 8 bases map to TRBD1. CDR1 is SEHNR, CDR2 FQNEAQ, per germline (reference sequence). The CDR3 runs 17 residues. J was trimmed by 4 bases and V by 1 base; bases with no gene match: 11. The CDR3 loop reads CASSLVPGGEGSTEAFF. CDR3 in DNA: TGTGCCAGCAGCTTAGTTCCAGGGGGCGAGGGCTCCACTGAAGCTTTCTTT. Combining the CDR3 with reference TRBV7-9 and TRBJ1-1 gives the whole variable domain DTGVSQNPRHKITKRGQNVTFRCDPISEHNRLYWYRQTLGQGPEFLTYFQNEAQLEKSRLLSDRFSAERPKGSFSTLEIQRTEQGDSAMYLCASSLVPGGEGSTEAFFGQGTRLTVV.

V gene TRBV5-1 combines with J gene TRBJ1-2; D is undetermined. The CDR3 runs 14 residues. The germline V and J ends were trimmed by 0 bases and 7 bases, with 13 bases remaining between them. The V gene's germline CDR1 is SGHRS and CDR2 YFSETQ. The CDR3: CASSLGEGPSGYTF. In DNA, the CDR3 is TGCGCCAGCAGCTTGGGTGAGGGTCCGAGTGGCTACACCTTC.

V is TRBV25-1 and J is TRBJ2-1; 8 bases fit TRBD1. CDR3 length: 13 residues. Germline CDR1 MGHDK, CDR2 SYGVNS. The V and J ends lost 10 bases and 4 bases, in that order; junction bases with no gene match: 6. The chain's CDR3 is CAIFDRGYNEQFF. CDR3 DNA sequence: TGTGCCATTTTCGACAGGGGATACAATGAGCAGTTCTTC. The entire variable domain, with the rest obtained from reference TRBV25-1 and TRBJ2-1, is as follows: EADIYQTPRYLVIGTGKKITLECSQTMGHDKMYWYQQDPGMELHLIHYSYGVNSTEKGDLSSESTVSRIRTEHFPLTLESARPSHTSQYLCAIFDRGYNEQFFGPGTRLTVL.

In this sample, this clone turned up once. The chain couples TRBV11-2 to TRBJ2-1, with 11 nucleotides matching TRBD2. Per germline, CDR1 SGHAT and CDR2 FQNNGV. This CDR3 is built from 15 residues. The V and J ends lost 2 bases and 7 bases, in that order; junction bases with no gene match: 4. CDR3 residues: CASSLLAGGVNEQFF. The CDR3 bases are TGTGCCAGCAGCTTACTAGCGGGAGGTGTGAATGAGCAGTTCTTC.

V and J are TRBV27 and TRBJ2-1; 7 positions match TRBD2. The CDR3 loop spans 14 amino acids. Per the germline V gene, CDR1 is MNHEY and CDR2 is SMNVEV (reference sequence). Losses at the gene ends were 3 bases for V and 4 bases for J; bases not matched to a gene: 3. CDR3 sequence reads: CASSFGLGYNEQFF. The CDR3 nucleotides read TGTGCCAGCAGTTTCGGACTAGGGTACAATGAGCAGTTCTTC.

The chain joins TRBV5-1 to TRBJ2-7; TRBD1 aligns across 7 bases. This CDR3 spans 14 amino acids. Unmatched junction bases numbered 4, after V lost 4 bases and J lost 0 bases. From germline, CDR1 is SGHRS and CDR2 YFSETQ. CDR3 sequence reads: CASSARGSSYEQYF. In nucleotides, the CDR3 is TGCGCCAGCAGCGCCAGGGGGAGCTCCTACGAGCAGTACTTC.

The chain recombines TRBV9 with TRBJ2-1, with D maybe TRBD1 (6 bases). Germline CDR1 reads SGDLS; CDR2 reads YYNGEE. The CDR3 runs to 14 residues. Trimming shortened V by 0 bases and J by 6 bases, and 10 bases separated the two germline ends. CDR3 coding DNA: TGTGCCAGCAGCGTAGAGGGGGATCCCAATGAGCAGTTCTTC. Its protein is CASSVEGDPNEQFF.